This record looks at one T cell receptor beta chain sequence and its context. It has no known antigen specificity. Per-nucleotide qualities are absent, and no much larger clonotype sits a single base away. The collaborating institutions used their own protocols to collect whole blood in K2EDTA tubes. For TCRbeta analysis, collaborators shipped samples in one of three forms: frozen whole blood, isolated PBMCs, or DNA extracted from either of those sample types. The data derive from a study of blood T cell repertoires in COVID-19 (TCRdb year 2020). For the study in its entirety: Samples from collaborators originated in the United States, Italy and Spain and spanned both the acute and convalescent phases of COVID-19. The sample metadata nearly always contained a de-identified subject ID, COVID-19 status, age in years and sex. The repertoires were released in a freely available public database intended as a resource for research on the immune response to SARS-CoV-2. Samples came from the ongoing ImmuneRACE study (first 160 participants) plus 1,254 subjects from 6 global collaborators. The material from the prospective study consisted of cDNA or gDNA derived from T cells, B-cell-depleted T cells, or PBMCs. The dataset comprised deeply sampled blood TCRbeta repertoires from subjects exposed to, actively infected with, or recovered from COVID-19. Where HLA class I and class II types were available, the types were taken from metadata supplied by the sample provider, not from assay-based typing.

TCRbeta CDR3 regions were amplified from genomic DNA by means of the immunoSEQ Assay, a bias-controlled multiplex PCR. As for how the authors treated the data: Nucleated cell counts per sample were estimated from amplification of reference gene primers within the assay. Sequence reads were collapsed and filtered to measure the absolute abundance of every unique TCRbeta CDR3 rearrangement. For each sample, productive Simpson clonality was calculated as the square root of Simpson's diversity index over productive rearrangements. The source is immuneACCESS, and TCRdb retained only in-frame sequences with V and J called. Part of the clones is not carried over; for the studies checked, unresolved V genes explain less than half of this, and the remainder is unexplained. V and J calls and clone size are given by that table; D and trimming were obtained from the DNA. The sample yields 150,000 to 200,000 clones; 88% were counted once. The ten largest clones capture roughly 5.5% of the sample.

General findings and caveats noted by the study authors: How much clinical and demographic metadata was included differed by source and by participant, and the metadata was provided uncurated.

V is cut back by 9 bases and J by 5 bases, with 12 bases in the junction unmatched. Reading from cysteine to phenylalanine, the CDR3 counts 14 amino acids. Only CDR3 DNA is held: 42 bases, read in frame from base 1. As encoded in the germline V gene (reference sequence), CDR1 is MNHEY while CDR2 is SMNVEV. Input material: peripheral blood. This chain joins TRBV27 to TRBJ2-5, and TRBD1 matches 7 of the central bases. This TCR was recovered from a man in his forties with active or convalescent COVID-19. The nucleotide sequence is TGTGCCAGACCCCCCCCGACAGGGACCGAGACCCAGTACTTC. Its coded protein is CARPPPTGTETQYF.